This is a list of T cell receptor beta chains from one sample in a study of shared clonotypes between healthy human individuals. The repertoire was sequenced with immunoSEQ multiplex PCR; TCRdb's copy has only in-frame clones and lacks some. The sample yields some 2 million clones, over 85% seen once. Sequencing was performed on naive CD4+ T cells sorted from blood. The receptor source for this set is a man aged 18 to 30 in good health. Both conserved end residues are part of each CDR3.

v_gene,CDR3aa
TRBV11-2,CASSLGRDRGYEQYF
TRBV27,CASRTGSFTGELFF
TRBV15,CATSRGGVSTDTQYF
TRBV28,CASSLRAGGTGELFF
TRBV18,CASSPPVRPFEDTEAFF
TRBV4-1,CASSQVPLRGRTDTQYF
TRBV9,CASSVGGFTDTQYF
TRBV11-2,CASRSWGRGFADTQYF
TRBV27,CASRRSYNEQFF
TRBV10-3,CAISWGTDGYTF
TRBV6-5,CASTIDRFNSPLHF
TRBV10-3,CAISPTGDEQYF
TRBV4-1,CASSQDPGGLGDTQYF
TRBV18,CASAPRDFGYGYTF
TRBV5-4,CASSLGPQIGGGSYNEQFF
TRBV4-1,CASSQNPTERNQPQHF
TRBV29-1,CSVANSQETQYF
TRBV7-9,CASSFTGGIGYGYTF
TRBV9,CASSVVAGGPNTEAFF
TRBV7-9,CASSLEKAQYF
TRBV12-5,CASGLPAGRSYNEQFF
TRBV7-9,CASSFSSAGDGYTF
TRBV6-5,CASSYSFLDNYGYTF
TRBV2,CAGREGSSYNSPLHF
TRBV28,CASRGTGGPEQYF
TRBV18,CASSPGNSYEQYF
TRBV11-2,CASSFGTGQSGELFF
TRBV27,CATRAGRGSTGELFF
TRBV5-6,CASSLGVAGIGFF
TRBV7-3,CASSLSGGPGYGYTF
TRBV5-1,CASSSGGVMTTEAFF
TRBV2,CASTWTGGTNTEAFF
TRBV25-1,CASSDSMGAGVTDGYTF
TRBV6-5,CASSKPGTGNTEAFF
TRBV7-9,CASSLSTGNGLSNQPQHF
TRBV6-1,CASREAGGSYEQYF
TRBV27,CASGDRPYSSINLVGELFF
TRBV2,CASIEGLAGGPQETQYF
TRBV5-1,CASSWRTSGLRDEQFF
TRBV5-1,CASSLLRDTADTEAFF
TRBV6-6,CASSPGWDEQYF
TRBV30,CAWSPLTGFHEQYF
TRBV28,CASQTHLGQAAEAFF
TRBV10-1,CASRGGTGGRETQYF
TRBV10-1,CASSEFLAGSYEQYF
TRBV10-1,CASRVGGMGTEAFF
TRBV6-6,CASSYERQATDTQYF
TRBV10-3,CAIRTGNEQYF
TRBV7-2,CASSLEQGTNEQFF
TRBV30,CAWSDTGGGEQFF
TRBV7-8,CASSLARTGTSYGYTF
TRBV7-9,CASSFTAQETQYF
TRBV10-3,CAISEGGSFGEQYF
TRBV5-1,CASSLLGASGNTIYF